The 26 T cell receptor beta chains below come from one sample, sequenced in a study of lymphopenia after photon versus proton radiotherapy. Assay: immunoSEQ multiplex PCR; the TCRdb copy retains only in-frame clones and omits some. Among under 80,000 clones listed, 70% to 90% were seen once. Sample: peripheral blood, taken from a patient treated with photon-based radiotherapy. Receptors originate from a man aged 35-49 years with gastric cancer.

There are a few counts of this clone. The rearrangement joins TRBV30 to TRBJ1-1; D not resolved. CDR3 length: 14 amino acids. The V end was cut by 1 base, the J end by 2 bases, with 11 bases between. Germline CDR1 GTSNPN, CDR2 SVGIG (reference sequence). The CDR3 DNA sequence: TGTGCCTGGAGTGATCCGTCAGCAAACACTGAAGCTTTCTTT. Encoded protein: CAWSDPSANTEAFF.

The DNA of the CDR3 is TGTGCCAGCAGCCCGCGCGGAAACACCATATATTTT. Its translation: CASSPRGNTIYF. The rearrangement uses TRBV7-2 and TRBJ1-3; D is uncertain. This CDR3 spans 12 amino acids. CDR1 is SGHTA, CDR2 FQGNSA, per germline. V gave up 5 bases and J gave up 4 bases, with 6 bases separating them.

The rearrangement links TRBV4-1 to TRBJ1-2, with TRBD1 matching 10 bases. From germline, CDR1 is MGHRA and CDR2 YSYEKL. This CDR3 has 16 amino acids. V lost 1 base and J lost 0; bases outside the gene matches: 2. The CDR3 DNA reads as TGCGCCAGCAGCCAAGGGACAGGGGGTACTAACTATGGCTACACCTTC. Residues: CASSQGTGGTNYGYTF.

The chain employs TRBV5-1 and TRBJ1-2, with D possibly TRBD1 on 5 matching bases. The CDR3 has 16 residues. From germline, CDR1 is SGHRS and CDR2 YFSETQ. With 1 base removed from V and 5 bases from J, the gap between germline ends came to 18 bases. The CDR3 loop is CASSLRGGTEFYGYTF. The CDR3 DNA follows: TGCGCCAGCAGCTTGAGGGGAGGGACCGAATTTTATGGCTACACCTTC. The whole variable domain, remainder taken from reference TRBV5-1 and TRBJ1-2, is KAGVTQTPRYLIKTRGQQVTLSCSPISGHRSVSWYQQTPGQGLQFLFEYFSETQRNKGNFPGRFSGRQFSNSRSEMNVSTLELGDSALYLCASSLRGGTEFYGYTFGSGTRLTVV.

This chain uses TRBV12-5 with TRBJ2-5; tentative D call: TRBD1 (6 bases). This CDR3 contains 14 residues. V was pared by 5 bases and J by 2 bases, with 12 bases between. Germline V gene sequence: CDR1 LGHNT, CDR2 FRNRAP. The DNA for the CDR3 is TGTGCTAGTGGTCCCTTGGACAGACAAGAGACCCAGTACTTC. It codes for CASGPLDRQETQYF.

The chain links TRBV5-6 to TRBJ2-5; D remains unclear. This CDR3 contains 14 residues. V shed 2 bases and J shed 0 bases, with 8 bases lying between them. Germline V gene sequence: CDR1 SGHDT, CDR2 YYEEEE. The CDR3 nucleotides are TGTGCCAGCAGCTTAAGGTCCCACCAAGAGACCCAGTACTTC. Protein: CASSLRSHQETQYF.

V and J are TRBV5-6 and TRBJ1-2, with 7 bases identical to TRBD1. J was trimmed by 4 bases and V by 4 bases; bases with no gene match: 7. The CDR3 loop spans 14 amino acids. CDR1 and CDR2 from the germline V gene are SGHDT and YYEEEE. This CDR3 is CASSDSGGTYGYTF. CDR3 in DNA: TGTGCCAGCAGCGACTCAGGGGGAACCTATGGCTACACCTTC.

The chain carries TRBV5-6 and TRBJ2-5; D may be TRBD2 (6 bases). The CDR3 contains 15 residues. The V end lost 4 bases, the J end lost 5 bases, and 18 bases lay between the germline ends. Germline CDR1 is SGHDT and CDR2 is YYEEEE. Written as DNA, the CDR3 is TGTGCCAGCAGCCCTACACCCGGGACTCGGGAGACCCAGTACTTC. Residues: CASSPTPGTRETQYF.

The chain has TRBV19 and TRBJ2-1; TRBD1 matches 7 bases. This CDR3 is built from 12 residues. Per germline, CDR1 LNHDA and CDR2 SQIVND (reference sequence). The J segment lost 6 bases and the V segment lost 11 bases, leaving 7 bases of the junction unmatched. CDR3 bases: TGTGCCTCGGGACAGAAACGCAATGAGCAGTTCTTC. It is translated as CASGQKRNEQFF. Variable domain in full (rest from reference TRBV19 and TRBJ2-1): DGGITQSPKYLFRKEGQNVTLSCEQNLNHDAMYWYRQDPGQGLRLIYYSQIVNDFQKGDIAEGYSVSREKKESFPLTVTSAQKNPTAFYLCASGQKRNEQFFGPGTRLTVL.

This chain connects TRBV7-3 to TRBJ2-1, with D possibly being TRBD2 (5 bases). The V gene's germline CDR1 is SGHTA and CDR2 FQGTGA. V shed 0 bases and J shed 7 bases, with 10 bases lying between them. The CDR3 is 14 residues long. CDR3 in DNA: TGTGCCAGCAGCTTAACCTATTCGGGGAATGAGCAGTTCTTC. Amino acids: CASSLTYSGNEQFF.

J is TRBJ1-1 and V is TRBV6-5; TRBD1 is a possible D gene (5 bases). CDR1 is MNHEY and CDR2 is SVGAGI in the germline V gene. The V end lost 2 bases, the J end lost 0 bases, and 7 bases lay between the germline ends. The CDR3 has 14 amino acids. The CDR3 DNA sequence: TGTGCCAGCAGTTACGGGGGTATGAACACTGAAGCTTTCTTT. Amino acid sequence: CASSYGGMNTEAFF.

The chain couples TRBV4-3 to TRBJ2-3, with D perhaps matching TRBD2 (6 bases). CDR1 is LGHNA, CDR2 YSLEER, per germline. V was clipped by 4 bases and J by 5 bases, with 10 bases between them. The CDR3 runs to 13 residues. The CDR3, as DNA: TGCGCCAGCAGCCGTTGGCGGGGAGATACGCAGTATTTT. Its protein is CASSRWRGDTQYF.

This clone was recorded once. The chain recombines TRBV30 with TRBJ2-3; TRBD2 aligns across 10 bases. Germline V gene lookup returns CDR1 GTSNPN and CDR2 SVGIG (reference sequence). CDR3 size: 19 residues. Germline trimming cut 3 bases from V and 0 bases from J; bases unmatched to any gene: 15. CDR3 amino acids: CAWSLSYSGGRASTDTQYF. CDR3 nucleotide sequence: TGTGCCTGGAGCCTATCCTATAGCGGGGGGAGAGCTAGCACAGATACGCAGTATTTT.

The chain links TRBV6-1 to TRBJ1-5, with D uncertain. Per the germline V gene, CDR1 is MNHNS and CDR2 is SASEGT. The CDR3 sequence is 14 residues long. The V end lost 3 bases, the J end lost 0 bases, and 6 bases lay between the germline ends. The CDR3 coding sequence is TGTGCCAGCAGTGACGACCATAGCAATCAGCCCCAGCATTTT. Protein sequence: CASSDDHSNQPQHF.

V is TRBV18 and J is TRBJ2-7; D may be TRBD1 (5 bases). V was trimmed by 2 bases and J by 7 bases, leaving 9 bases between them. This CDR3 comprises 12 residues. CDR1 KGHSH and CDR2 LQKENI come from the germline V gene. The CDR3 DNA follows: TGTGCCAGCTCACCAGGGGCCCGTGAGCAGTACTTC. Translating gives CASSPGAREQYF.

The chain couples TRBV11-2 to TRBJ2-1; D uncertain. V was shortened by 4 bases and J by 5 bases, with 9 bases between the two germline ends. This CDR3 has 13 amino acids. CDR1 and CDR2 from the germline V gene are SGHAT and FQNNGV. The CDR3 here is CASSSSGHNEQFF. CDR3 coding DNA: TGTGCCAGCAGCTCATCCGGGCACAATGAGCAGTTCTTC.

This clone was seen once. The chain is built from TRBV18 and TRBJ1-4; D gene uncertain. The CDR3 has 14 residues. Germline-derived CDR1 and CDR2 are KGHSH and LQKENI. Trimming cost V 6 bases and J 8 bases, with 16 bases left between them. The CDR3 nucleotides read TGTGCCAGCTCCCCCGGGTCCGACGGGGAAAAACTGTTTTTT. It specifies CASSPGSDGEKLFF.

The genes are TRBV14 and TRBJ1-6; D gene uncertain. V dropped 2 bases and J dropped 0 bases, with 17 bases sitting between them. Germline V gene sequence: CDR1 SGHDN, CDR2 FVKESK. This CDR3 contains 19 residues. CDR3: CASSQPGGGVSSYNSPLHF. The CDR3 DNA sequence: TGTGCCAGCAGCCAACCTGGTGGCGGCGTGAGCTCCTATAATTCACCCCTCCACTTT.

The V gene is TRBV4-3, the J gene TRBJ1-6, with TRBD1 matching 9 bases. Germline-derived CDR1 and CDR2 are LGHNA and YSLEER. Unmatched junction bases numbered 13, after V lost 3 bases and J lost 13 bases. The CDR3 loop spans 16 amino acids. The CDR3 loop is CASSQGTGTGIVPLHF. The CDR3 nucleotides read TGCGCCAGCAGCCAGGGTACCGGGACAGGGATAGTTCCCCTCCACTTT.

The DNA for the CDR3 is TGTGCCTGGAGTGGGGGGGTCCAAGAGACCCAGTACTTC. It codes for CAWSGGVQETQYF. The genes are TRBV30 and TRBJ2-5; D is possibly TRBD2 (6 bases). V was clipped by 1 base and J by 1 base, with 7 bases between them. Germline V gene lookup returns CDR1 GTSNPN and CDR2 SVGIG (reference sequence). This CDR3 region has 13 residues. The entire variable domain, with the rest obtained from reference TRBV30 and TRBJ2-5, is as follows: SQTIHQWPATLVQPVGSPLSLECTVEGTSNPNLYWYRQAAGRGLQLLFYSVGIGQISSEVPQNLSASRPQDRQFILSSKKLLLSDSGFYLCAWSGGVQETQYFGPGTRLLVL.

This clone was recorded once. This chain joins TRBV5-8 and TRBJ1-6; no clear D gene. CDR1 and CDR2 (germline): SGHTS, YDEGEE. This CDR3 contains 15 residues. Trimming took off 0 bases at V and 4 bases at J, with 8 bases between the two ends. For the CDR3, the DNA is TGTGCCAGCAGCTTGGCGGCAAAATATAATTCACCCCTCCACTTT. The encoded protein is CASSLAAKYNSPLHF.

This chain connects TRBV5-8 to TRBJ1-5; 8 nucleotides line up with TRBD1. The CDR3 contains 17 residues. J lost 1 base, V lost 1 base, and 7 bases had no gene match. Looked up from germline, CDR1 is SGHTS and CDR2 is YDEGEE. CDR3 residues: CASSLRQGARSNQPQHF. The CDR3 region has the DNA TGTGCCAGCAGCTTGAGGCAGGGGGCGCGAAGCAATCAGCCCCAGCATTTT.

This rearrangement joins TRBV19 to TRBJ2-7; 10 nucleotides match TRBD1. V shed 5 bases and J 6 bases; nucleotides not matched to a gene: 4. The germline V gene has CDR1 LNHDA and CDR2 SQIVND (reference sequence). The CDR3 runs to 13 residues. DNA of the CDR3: TGTGCCAGTAGTGGGACAGGGGTCAGCGAGCAGTACTTC. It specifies CASSGTGVSEQYF. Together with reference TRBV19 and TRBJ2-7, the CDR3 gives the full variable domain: DGGITQSPKYLFRKEGQNVTLSCEQNLNHDAMYWYRQDPGQGLRLIYYSQIVNDFQKGDIAEGYSVSREKKESFPLTVTSAQKNPTAFYLCASSGTGVSEQYFGPGTRLTVT.

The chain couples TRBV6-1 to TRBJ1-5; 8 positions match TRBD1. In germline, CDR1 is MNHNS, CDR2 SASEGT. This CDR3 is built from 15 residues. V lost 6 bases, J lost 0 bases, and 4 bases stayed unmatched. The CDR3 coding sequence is TGTGCCAGCAGGGGACAGGAGTATAGCAATCAGCCCCAGCATTTT. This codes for CASRGQEYSNQPQHF.

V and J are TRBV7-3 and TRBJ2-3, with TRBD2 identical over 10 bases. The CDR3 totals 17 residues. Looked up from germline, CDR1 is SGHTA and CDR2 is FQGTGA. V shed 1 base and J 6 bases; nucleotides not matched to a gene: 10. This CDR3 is CASSLRGLAGGLDTQYF. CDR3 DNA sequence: TGTGCCAGCAGCTTAAGAGGATTAGCGGGGGGCCTGGATACGCAGTATTTT.

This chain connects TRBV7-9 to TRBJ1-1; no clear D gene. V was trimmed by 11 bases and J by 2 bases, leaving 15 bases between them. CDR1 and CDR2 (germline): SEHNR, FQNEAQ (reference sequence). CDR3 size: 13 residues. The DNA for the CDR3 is TGTGCCTCTGAGAGGCATAAAAACACTGAAGCTTTCTTT. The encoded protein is CASERHKNTEAFF.